A selection of T cell receptor beta chains follows, all from one sample in a study of blood T cells in healthy people across ages. TCRdb reprocessed the 5' RACE reads via MiXCR and lists one record per CDR3 protein. Here the sample spans roughly 800,000 distinct CDR3 sequences, roughly 26% being singletons. The data also belong to a second study, concerning T cells of mothers and their children.

Sequences were obtained from blood. These receptor sequences come from a boy between 10 and 17 years old in good health. Each CDR3 is given with its conserved first and last residue. Fields, in order: J gene, V gene, CDR3 protein.

J: TRBJ1-4; V: TRBV7-9; CDR3: CASEFGNEKLFF
J: TRBJ1-1; V: TRBV5-1; CDR3: CASSLGSDPGTEAFF
J: TRBJ2-3; V: TRBV10-3; CDR3: CAISASTDTQYF
J: TRBJ2-1; V: TRBV20-1; CDR3: CSAPGAGGLNEQFF
J: TRBJ1-1; V: TRBV20-1; CDR3: CSVWNTEAFF
J: TRBJ2-5; V: TRBV6-1; CDR3: CASSEGASGGPGETQYF
J: TRBJ2-1; V: TRBV7-3; CDR3: CASSSGLAGRGEEQFF
J: TRBJ2-3; V: TRBV6-5; CDR3: CASSYLGTSGGATDTQYF
J: TRBJ2-5; V: TRBV2; CDR3: CASGYTPAVQYF
J: TRBJ2-7; V: TRBV5-1; CDR3: CASSTPSYEQYF
J: TRBJ2-7; V: TRBV2; CDR3: CASSPGLEYEQYF
J: TRBJ2-6; V: TRBV28; CDR3: CASTRGHSGANVPTF
J: TRBJ2-7; V: TRBV2; CDR3: CASSETITRQQYF
J: TRBJ1-4; V: TRBV28; CDR3: CASSQTGENEKLFF
J: TRBJ2-3; V: TRBV7-9; CDR3: CASSFAGQGNTQYF
J: TRBJ2-1; V: TRBV5-1; CDR3: CASSLALRTSGNNEQFF
J: TRBJ2-1; V: TRBV4-2; CDR3: CASSQGRGVYNEQFF
J: NA; V: TRBV6-5; CDR3: CASSRGGSVETQYF
J: TRBJ2-7; V: TRBV19; CDR3: CASSIAVGGNSYEQYF
J: TRBJ2-4; V: TRBV2; CDR3: CASMGGSGGENIQYF
J: TRBJ2-5; V: TRBV12-3/TRBV12-4; CDR3: CASSLFAQVKETQYF
J: TRBJ2-6; V: TRBV11-2; CDR3: CASSLVGGRSGANVLTF
J: TRBJ1-4; V: TRBV9; CDR3: CASSVDGGNEKLFF
J: TRBJ1-2; V: TRBV12-3/TRBV12-4; CDR3: CASSLGAGSAGSYTF
J: TRBJ2-3; V: TRBV30; CDR3: CAWERGATDTQYF
J: TRBJ1-4; V: TRBV10-3; CDR3: CAISEGRRGLPTNEKLFF
J: NA; V: TRBV12-5; CDR3: CASVPGELNYEQYF
J: TRBJ2-2; V: TRBV12-3/TRBV12-4; CDR3: CASSSYDRVDTGELFF
J: TRBJ2-1; V: TRBV5-1; CDR3: CASCRGNNEQFF
J: TRBJ1-2; V: TRBV14; CDR3: CASSRWAGQAYAYTF
J: TRBJ1-1; V: TRBV5-1; CDR3: CASSLEGHRRTEAFF
J: TRBJ1-4; V: TRBV25-1; CDR3: CASSEWASENEKLFF
J: TRBJ2-3; V: TRBV24-1; CDR3: CATSIWGRGPTDTQYF
J: TRBJ2-7; V: TRBV4-2; CDR3: CASSQDSQRRLSEQYF